A single sample gave rise to the 26 T cell receptor beta chains below, sequenced in a study of cytomegalovirus exposure and HLA in healthy donors. It was with 60 Vbeta and 13 Jbeta primers that the PCR ran. Clones were sequenced by immunoSEQ multiplex PCR, and TCRdb holds only the in-frame ones, with some missing. The sample includes around 120,000 clones, around three quarters seen only once; the top ten take about 2.5%. The sample consisted of PBMCs. These receptors came from a woman between 35 and 50 years old in good health and CMV-seropositive.

The chain uses TRBV10-3 and TRBJ1-3; the D is unclear. Germline V lookup: CDR1 ENHRY, CDR2 SYGVKD. V lost 6 bases, J lost 0 bases, and 9 bases lay in between. This CDR3 spans 14 amino acids. In DNA form, the CDR3 reads TGTGCCATCAGCGGAGGAGACTCTGGAAACACCATATATTTT. Translating gives CAISGGDSGNTIYF.

This chain links TRBV21-1 with TRBJ2-7; the D call of TRBD2 is as the table states it, not checked on the DNA. TRBV21-1 is classified as a pseudogene. There are 15 residues in the CDR3. CDR3 in amino acids: CASSKGSASSYEQYF. DNA of the CDR3: TGTGCCAGCAGCAAAGGTAGCGCTAGCTCCTACGAGCAGTACTTC.

This clone was found once. The chain employs TRBV7-2 and TRBJ2-5, with 11 bases that match TRBD1. Germline V gene sequence: CDR1 SGHTA, CDR2 FQGNSA. The CDR3 is 16 amino acids. The V segment lost 0 bases and the J segment 2 bases; nucleotides outside the gene matches: 2. CDR3 sequence: CASSLADRGRQETQYF. CDR3 bases: TGTGCCAGCAGCTTAGCGGACAGGGGGCGGCAAGAGACCCAGTACTTC.

About this clone: One junction end does not reproduce the germline sequence, and a read error may be involved. The V call is TRBV6-6, the J call TRBJ2-4, with a possible D match to TRBD1 (5 bases). Germline-derived CDR1 and CDR2 are MNHNY and SVGAGI (reference sequence). There are 11 residues in the CDR3. Here the CDR3 DNA reads TGCTCGGCAGGGACCAAAAACATTCAGTACTTC. It is translated as CSAGTKNIQYF.

This clone was found once. For the CDR3, the DNA is TGCGCCAGCAGCCGGACTAGCGGGAGCATCGGTGAGCAGTTCTTC. Translation: CASSRTSGSIGEQFF. The V call is TRBV4-3, the J call TRBJ2-1; 13 nucleotides match TRBD2. CDR1 and CDR2 from the germline V gene are LGHNA and YSLEER. The CDR3 length is 15 residues. The ends lost 4 bases at V and 9 bases at J; junction bases unmatched: 6.

Concerning this clone itself: The junction departs from germline at one end; a sequencing error may be responsible. V gene TRBV7-6 combines with J gene TRBJ2-7; 8 positions agree with TRBD1. Germline V lookup: CDR1 SGHVS, CDR2 FNYEAQ. The CDR3 contains 14 residues. CDR3 bases: TGTGCCAGCAGCTCGTGGACAGGGCGGACAGTGATGCACTTC. This gives the protein CASSSWTGRTVMHF. The full variable domain, rest sourced from reference TRBV7-6 and TRBJ2-7, is GAGVSQSPRYKVTKRGQDVALRCDPISGHVSLYWYRQALGQGPEFLTYFNYEAQQDKSGLPNDRFSAERPEGSISTLTIQRTEQRDSAMYRCASSSWTGRTVMHFGPGTRLTVT.

In this sample, this clone turned up a few times. CDR3 DNA sequence: TGTGCCAGCAGTGAAGATCCAACGGGAGAAGGCGAGCAGTACTTC. It specifies CASSEDPTGEGEQYF. The rearrangement links TRBV6-1 to TRBJ2-7, with a possible D match to TRBD2 (6 bases). The CDR3 has 15 amino acids. Germline CDR1 MNHNS, CDR2 SASEGT. Trimming took off 1 base at V and 6 bases at J, with 16 bases between the two ends.

This clone was found a few times. Sequence at one end of the junction differs from germline and may be a read error. Other DNA sequences in this sample translate to the same CDR3. The chain uses TRBV6-5 and TRBJ1-6; weak D call: TRBD1 (5 bases). Germline V gene lookup returns CDR1 MNHEY and CDR2 SVGAGI. This CDR3 spans 15 amino acids. As DNA, the CDR3 is TGTGCCAGCAGCTGGACAAAGGGCCATAATTCCCCCCTCCACTTT. Translated: CASSWTKGHNSPLHF.

V is TRBV19 and J is TRBJ2-6; no clear D gene. Germline V lookup: CDR1 LNHDA, CDR2 SQIVND (reference sequence). V dropped 5 bases and J dropped 4 bases, with 9 bases sitting between them. CDR3 length equals 14 residues. The CDR3 region has the DNA TGTGCCAGTAGTTCCTCTGGCGGGGCCAACGTCCTGACTTTC. It codes for CASSSSGGANVLTF. Filled out from reference TRBV19 and TRBJ2-6, the complete variable domain reads DGGITQSPKYLFRKEGQNVTLSCEQNLNHDAMYWYRQDPGQGLRLIYYSQIVNDFQKGDIAEGYSVSREKKESFPLTVTSAQKNPTAFYLCASSSSGGANVLTFGAGSRLTVL.

CDR3 in DNA: TGTGCCAGCAGTCGGACTAGCGGGGATTCCTACGAGCAGTACTTC. It codes for CASSRTSGDSYEQYF. The chain recombines TRBV27 with TRBJ2-7, with 12 bases identical to TRBD2. This CDR3 has 15 residues. Germline V lookup: CDR1 MNHEY, CDR2 SMNVEV (reference sequence). V shed 5 bases and J 1 base; nucleotides not matched to a gene: 3.

The chain combines TRBV2 with TRBJ1-5; D gene uncertain. Germline values: CDR1 SNHLY, CDR2 FYNNEI. This CDR3 contains 11 residues. V lost 0 bases and J lost 13, with 7 bases in between. CDR3 sequence reads: CASSEATIQHF. In DNA, the CDR3 is TGTGCCAGCAGTGAAGCGACAATTCAGCATTTT.

The rearrangement links TRBV4-1 to TRBJ2-5; TRBD1 might be the D (5 bases). The tail of the sequence fits TRBJ2-7 better, so the J call may be wrong. This CDR3 has 15 residues. The germline V gene encodes CDR1 MGHRA and CDR2 YSYEKL. DNA of the CDR3: TGCGCCAGCAGCCAAGTGAAGGGGTCCACCTACGAGCAGTACTTC. It is translated as CASSQVKGSTYEQYF.

The J gene is TRBJ2-3, the V gene TRBV7-3, with 13 bases that match TRBD2. Germline V lookup: CDR1 SGHTA, CDR2 FQGTGA. Germline trimming cut 2 bases from V and 5 bases from J; bases unmatched to any gene: 4. The CDR3 has 16 residues. In DNA, the CDR3 is TGTGCCAGCAGCTTAGGGACTAGCGGGATGATAGATACGCAGTATTTT. Encoded protein: CASSLGTSGMIDTQYF.

The V and J genes are TRBV6-6 and TRBJ1-2; possibly TRBD1 for D (5 bases). CDR3 length: 13 residues. V lost 5 bases and J 10 bases, leaving 17 bases between the germline ends. Germline loops: CDR1 MNHNY, CDR2 SVGAGI (reference sequence). The CDR3 sequence is CASSLGRGDDYTF. CDR3 nucleotides: TGTGCCAGCAGTCTCGGACGGGGGGATGACTACACCTTC.

This rearrangement joins TRBV4-2 to TRBJ1-6; 12 nucleotides agree with TRBD1. Germline assignment: CDR1 LGHNA and CDR2 YNFKEQ. CDR3 size: 19 residues. Trimming cost V 4 bases and J 7 bases; bases outside gene matches: 14. The CDR3 loop is CASSPTPGQGATINSPLHF. CDR3 bases: TGTGCCAGCAGCCCCACCCCGGGACAGGGGGCTACGATAAATTCACCCCTCCACTTT.

This chain joins TRBV30 and TRBJ2-7, with D hard to call. From germline, CDR1 is GTSNPN and CDR2 SVGIG (reference sequence). V was trimmed by 6 bases and J by 0 bases, leaving 9 bases between them. The CDR3 is made up of 12 amino acids. CDR3 in amino acids: CACLSLSYEQYF. The CDR3 coding sequence is TGTGCCTGTCTCTCACTCTCCTACGAGCAGTACTTC. Combining the CDR3 with reference TRBV30 and TRBJ2-7 gives the whole variable domain SQTIHQWPATLVQPVGSPLSLECTVEGTSNPNLYWYRQAAGRGLQLLFYSVGIGQISSEVPQNLSASRPQDRQFILSSKKLLLSDSGFYLCACLSLSYEQYFGPGTRLTVT.

The chain links TRBV11-2 to TRBJ2-7; TRBD2 matches at 10 bases. Germline CDR1 and CDR2: SGHAT and FQNNGV. The length of the CDR3 is 15 residues. With V trimmed by 3 bases and J by 0 bases, 2 bases remained unmatched. The CDR3 coding sequence is TGTGCCAGCAGCTTGAGCGGGAGGGTCTCCTACGAGCAGTACTTC. Protein sequence: CASSLSGRVSYEQYF. Full variable domain (missing parts from reference TRBV11-2 and TRBJ2-7): EAGVAQSPRYKIIEKRQSVAFWCNPISGHATLYWYQQILGQGPKLLIQFQNNGVVDDSQLPKDRFSAERLKGVDSTLKIQPAKLEDSAVYLCASSLSGRVSYEQYFGPGTRLTVT.

The chain joins TRBV19 to TRBJ2-2; 9 bases are a match to TRBD1. Per the germline V gene, CDR1 is LNHDA and CDR2 is SQIVND (reference sequence). CDR3 size: 17 residues. V was clipped by 7 bases and J by 4 bases; unmatched bases: 13. DNA of the CDR3: TGTGCCAGTACCATATGGGGACAGGGTTCGACCACCGGGGAGCTGTTTTTT. Protein product: CASTIWGQGSTTGELFF.

The genes are TRBV5-1 and TRBJ2-7; D is unclear. Per the germline V gene, CDR1 is SGHRS and CDR2 is YFSETQ. Trimming stripped 3 bases from V and 1 base from J, with 11 bases between. This CDR3 is 14 amino acids long. The CDR3 loop reads CASSSTDSSYEQYF. CDR3 bases: TGCGCCAGCAGCTCGACCGACTCGTCCTACGAGCAGTACTTC. Full variable domain (missing parts from reference TRBV5-1 and TRBJ2-7): KAGVTQTPRYLIKTRGQQVTLSCSPISGHRSVSWYQQTPGQGLQFLFEYFSETQRNKGNFPGRFSGRQFSNSRSEMNVSTLELGDSALYLCASSSTDSSYEQYFGPGTRLTVT.

This clone is judged medium-sized. V and J are TRBV4-2 and TRBJ2-7, with 16 bases identical to TRBD2. The germline gives CDR1 LGHNA, CDR2 YNFKEQ. The V and J ends lost 4 bases and 6 bases, in that order; junction bases with no gene match: 3. The CDR3 is made up of 15 amino acids. The CDR3 DNA sequence: TGTGCCAGCAGCCCAGGGACTAGCGGGAGGGGCGAGCAGTACTTC. Translated, it gives CASSPGTSGRGEQYF.

The chain couples TRBV5-1 to TRBJ2-3; 7 nucleotides match TRBD2. Germline lookup yields CDR1 SGHRS and CDR2 YFSETQ. The CDR3 contains 15 residues. J was trimmed by 0 bases and V by 4 bases; bases with no gene match: 5. Here the CDR3 DNA reads TGCGCCAGCAGCCCGGGAGGCGGAAGCACAGATACGCAGTATTTT. This sequence encodes CASSPGGGSTDTQYF.

The chain is built from TRBV7-2 and TRBJ2-2; 10 nucleotides match TRBD1. With 6 bases clipped from V and 8 bases from J, the junction kept 9 bases outside the gene matches. The CDR3 loop spans 15 amino acids. The germline V gene has CDR1 SGHTA and CDR2 FQGNSA. CDR3 sequence (DNA): TGTGCCAGCAGTTACCGACAGGGGGCGAGGGGGGAGCTGTTTTTT. Translated: CASSYRQGARGELFF.

The chain is built from TRBV7-9 and TRBJ2-1; D not certain. The CDR3 extends over 12 amino acids. Germline values: CDR1 SEHNR, CDR2 FQNEAQ (reference sequence). V shed 1 base and J shed 9 bases, with 7 bases lying between them. The CDR3 DNA reads TGTGCCAGCAGCTTAGACTTCTCTGAGCAGTTCTTC. As protein: CASSLDFSEQFF.

J is TRBJ2-1 and V is TRBV13, with TRBD2 matching over 7 bases. Losses at the gene ends were 0 bases for V and 1 base for J; bases not matched to a gene: 6. CDR1 is PRHDT, CDR2 FYEKMQ, per germline (reference sequence). The CDR3 totals 17 residues. The CDR3: CASSLGASGLSYNEQFF. The CDR3 DNA sequence: TGTGCCAGCAGCTTAGGGGCTAGCGGTCTTTCCTACAATGAGCAGTTCTTC. The full variable domain, completed using reference TRBV13 and TRBJ2-1, is AAGVIQSPRHLIKEKRETATLKCYPIPRHDTVYWYQQGPGQDPQFLISFYEKMQSDKGSIPDRFSAQQFSDYHSELNMSSLELGDSALYFCASSLGASGLSYNEQFFGPGTRLTVL.

The chain is built from TRBV7-2 and TRBJ2-6; D is possibly TRBD1 (5 bases). The CDR3 contains 18 residues. Trimming took 4 bases from V and 4 from J, leaving 20 bases between them. From germline, CDR1 is SGHTA and CDR2 FQGNSA. CDR3 protein: CASSSPGSRRSGANVLTF. In DNA form, the CDR3 reads TGTGCCAGCAGCTCCCCAGGGTCCCGCAGATCCGGGGCCAACGTCCTGACTTTC.

The rearrangement links TRBV21-1 to TRBJ1-2; the DNA was not used to check the table's D call, TRBD1. TRBV21-1 is a pseudogene. This CDR3 has 13 residues. The CDR3 region is CASIATGLHGYTF. CDR3 nucleotides: TGTGCCAGCATCGCGACAGGGTTGCATGGCTACACCTTC.